This TCR beta chain was observed in a study of breast tumors, draining lymph nodes, adjacent tissues. From the multiplex PCR reads, TCRdb called clonotypes with MiXCR, one entry per CDR3 protein. The sample includes more than 200,000 distinct CDR3 sequences, 32% of them seen just once. Study observations and caveats: Tumor TCR diversity was below lymph nodes but above nontumor tissue. Data only fit, rather than demonstrated, lymph node origin of most tumor T cells. Luminal-like breast cancer showed significantly greater tumor-nontumor repertoire similarity than basal-like breast cancer did.

In its sample, this clonotype was seen many times. Its matching antigen is unknown. Breast cancer patients provided tissue from their axillary draining lymph nodes. Sequencing was carried out using axillary lymph node tissue. This receptor was taken from a female donor with breast cancer. Some clones in this sample may be carry-over from other donors' samples.

CDR3 amino acids: CASSVGDNQPQHF. CDR3 nucleotides: TGTGCCAGCTCAGTAGGGGACAATCAGCCCCAGCATTTT. The chain uses TRBV12-3 or TRBV12-4 and TRBJ1-5; a possible D gene is TRBD1 (5 bases). The V end was cut by 8 bases, the J end by 3 bases, with 11 bases between. The CDR3 extends over 13 amino acids.